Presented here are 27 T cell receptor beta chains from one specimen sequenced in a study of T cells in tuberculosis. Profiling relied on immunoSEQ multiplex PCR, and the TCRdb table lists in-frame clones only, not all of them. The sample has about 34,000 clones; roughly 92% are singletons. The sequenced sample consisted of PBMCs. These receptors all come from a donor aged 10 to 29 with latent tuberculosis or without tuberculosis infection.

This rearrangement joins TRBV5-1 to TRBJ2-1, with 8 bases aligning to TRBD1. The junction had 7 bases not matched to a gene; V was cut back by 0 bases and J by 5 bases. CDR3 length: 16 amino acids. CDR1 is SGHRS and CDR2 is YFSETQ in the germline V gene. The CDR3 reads CASSLGRGRQDNEQFF. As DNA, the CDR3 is TGCGCCAGCAGCTTGGGCAGGGGGCGGCAGGACAATGAGCAGTTCTTC.

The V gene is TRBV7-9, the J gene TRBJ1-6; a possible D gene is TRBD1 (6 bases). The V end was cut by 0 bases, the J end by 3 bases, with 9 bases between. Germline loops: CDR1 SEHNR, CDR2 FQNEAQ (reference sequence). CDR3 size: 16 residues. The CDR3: CASSLAPRGYNSPLHF. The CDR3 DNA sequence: TGTGCCAGCAGCTTAGCTCCCAGGGGCTATAATTCACCCCTCCACTTT.

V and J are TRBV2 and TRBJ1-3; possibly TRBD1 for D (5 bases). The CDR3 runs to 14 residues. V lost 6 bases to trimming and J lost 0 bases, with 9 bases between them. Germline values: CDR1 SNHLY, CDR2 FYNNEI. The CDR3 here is CASRGQASGNTIYF. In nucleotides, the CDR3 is TGTGCCAGCAGAGGACAAGCCTCTGGAAACACCATATATTTT.

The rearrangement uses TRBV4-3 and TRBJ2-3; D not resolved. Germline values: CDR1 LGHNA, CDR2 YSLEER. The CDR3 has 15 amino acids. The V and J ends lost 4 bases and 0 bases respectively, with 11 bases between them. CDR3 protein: CASSPRLASTDTQYF. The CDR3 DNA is TGCGCCAGCAGCCCCCGACTGGCTAGCACAGATACGCAGTATTTT.

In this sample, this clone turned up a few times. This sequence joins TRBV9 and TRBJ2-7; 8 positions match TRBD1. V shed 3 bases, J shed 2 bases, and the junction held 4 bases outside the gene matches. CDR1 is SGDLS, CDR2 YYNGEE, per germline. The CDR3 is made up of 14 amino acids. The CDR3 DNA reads TGTGCCAGCAGCGCCGGGACAGGTACCTACGAGCAGTACTTC. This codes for CASSAGTGTYEQYF.

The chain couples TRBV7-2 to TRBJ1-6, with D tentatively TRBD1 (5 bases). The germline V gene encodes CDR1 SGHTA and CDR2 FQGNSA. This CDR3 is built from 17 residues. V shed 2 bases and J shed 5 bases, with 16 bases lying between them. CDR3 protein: CASSLLGGAPNNSPLHF. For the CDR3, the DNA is TGTGCCAGCAGCTTACTGGGAGGGGCGCCGAATAATTCACCCCTCCACTTT.

CDR3 loop: CAWSVRGLSSYNEQFF. The CDR3 DNA sequence: TGTGCCTGGAGTGTACGGGGACTTAGCTCCTACAATGAGCAGTTCTTC. The V and J genes are TRBV30 and TRBJ2-1; D is perhaps TRBD2 (6 bases). V lost 0 bases, J lost 0 bases, and 12 bases lay in between. CDR3 length equals 16 residues. Per germline, CDR1 GTSNPN and CDR2 SVGIG (reference sequence).

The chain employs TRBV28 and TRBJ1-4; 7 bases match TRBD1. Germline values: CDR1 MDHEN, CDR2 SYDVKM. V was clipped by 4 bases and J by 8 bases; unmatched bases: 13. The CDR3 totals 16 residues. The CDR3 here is CASSSSWTGVLEKLFF. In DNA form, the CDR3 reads TGTGCCAGCAGTTCTTCCTGGACAGGAGTCTTAGAAAAACTGTTTTTT.

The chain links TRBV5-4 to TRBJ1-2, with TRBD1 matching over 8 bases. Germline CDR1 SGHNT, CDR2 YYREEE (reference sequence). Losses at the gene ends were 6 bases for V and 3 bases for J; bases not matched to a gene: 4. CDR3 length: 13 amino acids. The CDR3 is CASKPGGDYGYTF. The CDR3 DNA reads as TGTGCCAGCAAGCCAGGGGGCGACTATGGCTACACCTTC. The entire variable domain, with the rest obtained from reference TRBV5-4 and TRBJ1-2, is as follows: ETGVTQSPTHLIKTRGQQVTLRCSSQSGHNTVSWYQQALGQGPQFIFQYYREEENGRGNFPPRFSGLQFPNYSSELNVNALELDDSALYLCASKPGGDYGYTFGSGTRLTVV.

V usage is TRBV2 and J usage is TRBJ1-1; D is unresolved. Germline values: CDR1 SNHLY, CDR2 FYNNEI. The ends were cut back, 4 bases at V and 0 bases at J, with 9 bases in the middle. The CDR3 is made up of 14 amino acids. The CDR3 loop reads CASSAQLLNTEAFF. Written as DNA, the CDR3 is TGTGCCAGCAGTGCTCAGTTATTGAACACTGAAGCTTTCTTT.

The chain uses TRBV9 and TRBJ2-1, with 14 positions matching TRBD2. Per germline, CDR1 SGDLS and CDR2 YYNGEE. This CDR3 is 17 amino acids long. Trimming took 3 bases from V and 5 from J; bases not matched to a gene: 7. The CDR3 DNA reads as TGTGCCAGCAGCGGGACTAGCGGGGGGAAGTACGACAATGAGCAGTTCTTC. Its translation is CASSGTSGGKYDNEQFF.

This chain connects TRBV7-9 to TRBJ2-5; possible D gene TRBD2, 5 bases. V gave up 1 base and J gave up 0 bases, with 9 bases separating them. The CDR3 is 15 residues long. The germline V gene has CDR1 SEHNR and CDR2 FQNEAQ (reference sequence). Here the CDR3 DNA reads TGTGCCAGCAGCTTAGTATTGGACTACCAAGAGACCCAGTACTTC. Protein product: CASSLVLDYQETQYF.

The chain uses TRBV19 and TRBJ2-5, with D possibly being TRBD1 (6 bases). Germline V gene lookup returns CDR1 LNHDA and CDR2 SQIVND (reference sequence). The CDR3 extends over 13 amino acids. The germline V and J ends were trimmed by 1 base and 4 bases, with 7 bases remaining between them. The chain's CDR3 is CASSIGRGETQYF. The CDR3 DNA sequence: TGTGCCAGTAGTATAGGCAGGGGAGAGACCCAGTACTTC.

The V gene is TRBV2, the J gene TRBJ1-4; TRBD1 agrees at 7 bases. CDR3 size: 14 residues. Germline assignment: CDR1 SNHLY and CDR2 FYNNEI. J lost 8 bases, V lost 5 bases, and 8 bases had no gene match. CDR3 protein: CASSRQGRREKLFF. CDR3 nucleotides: TGTGCCAGCAGTCGACAGGGACGGAGGGAAAAACTGTTTTTT.

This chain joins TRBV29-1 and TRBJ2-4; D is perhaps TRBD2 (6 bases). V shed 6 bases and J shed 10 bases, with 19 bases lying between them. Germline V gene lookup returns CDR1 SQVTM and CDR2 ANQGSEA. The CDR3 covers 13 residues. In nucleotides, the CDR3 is TGCAGCGTCCGAGACAAAGAGGGAGGTATTCAGTACTTC. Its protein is CSVRDKEGGIQYF.

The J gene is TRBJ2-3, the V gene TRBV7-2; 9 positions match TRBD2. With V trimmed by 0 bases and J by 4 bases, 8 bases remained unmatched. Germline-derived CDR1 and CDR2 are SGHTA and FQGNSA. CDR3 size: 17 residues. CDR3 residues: CASSLAPGGGAADTQYF. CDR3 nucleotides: TGTGCCAGCAGCTTAGCGCCGGGCGGGGGGGCTGCAGATACGCAGTATTTT.

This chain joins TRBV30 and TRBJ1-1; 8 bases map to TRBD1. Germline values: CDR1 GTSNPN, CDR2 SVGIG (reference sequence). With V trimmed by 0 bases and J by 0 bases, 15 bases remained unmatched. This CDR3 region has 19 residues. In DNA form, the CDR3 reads TGTGCCTGGAGTGTACAGGGGGGAGGGGGCCTTAGATTGAACACTGAAGCTTTCTTT. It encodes CAWSVQGGGGLRLNTEAFF.

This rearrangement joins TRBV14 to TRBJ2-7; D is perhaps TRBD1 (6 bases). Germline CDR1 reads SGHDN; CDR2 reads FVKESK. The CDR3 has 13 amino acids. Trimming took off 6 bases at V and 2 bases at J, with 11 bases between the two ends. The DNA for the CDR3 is TGTGCCAGCAGTTGGGGGCGAACCTACGAGCAGTACTTC. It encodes CASSWGRTYEQYF.

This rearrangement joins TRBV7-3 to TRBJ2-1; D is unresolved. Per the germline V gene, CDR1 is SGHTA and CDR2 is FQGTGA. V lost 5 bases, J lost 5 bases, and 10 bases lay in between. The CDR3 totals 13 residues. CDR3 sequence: CASSPELDNEQFF. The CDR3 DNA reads TGTGCCAGCAGCCCCGAGCTAGACAATGAGCAGTTCTTC.

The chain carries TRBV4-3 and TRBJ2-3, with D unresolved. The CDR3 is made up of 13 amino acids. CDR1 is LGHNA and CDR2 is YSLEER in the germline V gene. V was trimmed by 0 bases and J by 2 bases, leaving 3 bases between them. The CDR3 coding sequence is TGCGCCAGCAGCCAAGAAGCCACAGATACGCAGTATTTT. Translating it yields CASSQEATDTQYF.

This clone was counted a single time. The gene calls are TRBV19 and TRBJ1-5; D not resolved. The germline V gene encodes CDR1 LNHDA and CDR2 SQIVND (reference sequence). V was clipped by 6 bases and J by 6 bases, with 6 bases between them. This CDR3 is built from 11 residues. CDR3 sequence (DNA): TGTGCCAGTAGCTCAGGTCAGCCCCAGCATTTT. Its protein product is CASSSGQPQHF. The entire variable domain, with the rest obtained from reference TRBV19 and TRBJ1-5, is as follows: DGGITQSPKYLFRKEGQNVTLSCEQNLNHDAMYWYRQDPGQGLRLIYYSQIVNDFQKGDIAEGYSVSREKKESFPLTVTSAQKNPTAFYLCASSSGQPQHFGDGTRLSIL.

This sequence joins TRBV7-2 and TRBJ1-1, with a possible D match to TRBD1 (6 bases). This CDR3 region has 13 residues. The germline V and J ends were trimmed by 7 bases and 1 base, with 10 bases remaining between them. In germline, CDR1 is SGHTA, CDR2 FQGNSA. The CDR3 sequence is CASNLGGNTEAFF. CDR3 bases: TGTGCCAGCAACCTAGGGGGGAACACTGAAGCTTTCTTT.

This CDR3 is CASSPLKWAPHHTQYF. DNA of the CDR3: TGTGCCAGCAGCCCCCTCAAGTGGGCCCCACACCATACGCAGTATTTT. This sequence joins TRBV7-9 and TRBJ2-3; no clear D gene. This CDR3 is built from 16 residues. CDR1 and CDR2 (germline): SEHNR, FQNEAQ (reference sequence). V gave up 5 bases and J gave up 7 bases, with 22 bases separating them.

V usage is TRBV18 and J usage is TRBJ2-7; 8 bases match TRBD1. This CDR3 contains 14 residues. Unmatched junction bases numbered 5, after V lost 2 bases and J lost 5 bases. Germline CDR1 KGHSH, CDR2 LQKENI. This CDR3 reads CASSPWTGSHEQYF. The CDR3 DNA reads TGTGCCAGCTCACCATGGACAGGGTCCCACGAGCAGTACTTC.

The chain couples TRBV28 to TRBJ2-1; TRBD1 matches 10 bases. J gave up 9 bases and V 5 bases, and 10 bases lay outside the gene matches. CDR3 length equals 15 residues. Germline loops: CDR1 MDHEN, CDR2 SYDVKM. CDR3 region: CASSDRGRGGGEQFF. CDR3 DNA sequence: TGTGCCAGCAGTGACAGGGGGCGCGGTGGGGGTGAGCAGTTCTTC.

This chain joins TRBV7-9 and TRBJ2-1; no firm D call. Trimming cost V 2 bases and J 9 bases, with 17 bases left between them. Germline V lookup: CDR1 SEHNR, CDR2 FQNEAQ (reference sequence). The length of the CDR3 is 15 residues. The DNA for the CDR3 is TGTGCCAGCAGCTTAAGCAGTGTTTTACCGGGTGAGCAGTTCTTC. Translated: CASSLSSVLPGEQFF.

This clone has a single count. DNA for the CDR3: TGTGCCAGCGGGCAGAGCCACCTTGGAGATACGCAGTATTTT. Amino acids: CASGQSHLGDTQYF. J is TRBJ2-3 and V is TRBV28; D is undetermined. V shed 8 bases and J shed 5 bases, with 17 bases lying between them. The CDR3 totals 14 residues. CDR1 and CDR2 (germline): MDHEN, SYDVKM.